This T cell receptor beta chain was observed in a study of blood T cell repertoires in COVID-19. Germline CDR1 is MGHRA and CDR2 is YSYEKL. The CDR3 runs 14 residues. With V trimmed by 3 bases and J by 6 bases, 3 bases remained unmatched. Method: immunoSEQ multiplex PCR; TCRdb's copy keeps in-frame clones and lacks some. Of hundreds of thousands of clones listed, 80% to 90% are singletons. Specimen: PBMCs or T cells enriched from blood (not recorded which). This clonotype was sampled from a man aged 18 to 30 who had recovered from COVID-19. J is TRBJ2-2 and V is TRBV4-1; the match to TRBD2 covers 8 bases. The chain's CDR3 is CASSHGLAAGELFF. The CDR3 DNA is TGCGCCAGCAGCCATGGACTAGCAGCCGGGGAGCTGTTTTTT.